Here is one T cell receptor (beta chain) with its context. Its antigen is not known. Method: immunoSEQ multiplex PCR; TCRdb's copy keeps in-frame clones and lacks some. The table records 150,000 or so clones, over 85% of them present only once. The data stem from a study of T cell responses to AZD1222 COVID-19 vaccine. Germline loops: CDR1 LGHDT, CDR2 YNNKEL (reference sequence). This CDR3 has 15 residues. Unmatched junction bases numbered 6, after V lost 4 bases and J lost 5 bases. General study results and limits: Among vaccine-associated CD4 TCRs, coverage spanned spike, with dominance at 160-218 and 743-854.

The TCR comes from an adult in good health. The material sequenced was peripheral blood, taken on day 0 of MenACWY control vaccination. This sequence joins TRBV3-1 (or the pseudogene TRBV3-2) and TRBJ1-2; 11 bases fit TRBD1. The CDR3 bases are TGTGCCAGCAGCCTCCCGGGACAGGGGGTATATGGCTACACCTTC. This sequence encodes CASSLPGQGVYGYTF.